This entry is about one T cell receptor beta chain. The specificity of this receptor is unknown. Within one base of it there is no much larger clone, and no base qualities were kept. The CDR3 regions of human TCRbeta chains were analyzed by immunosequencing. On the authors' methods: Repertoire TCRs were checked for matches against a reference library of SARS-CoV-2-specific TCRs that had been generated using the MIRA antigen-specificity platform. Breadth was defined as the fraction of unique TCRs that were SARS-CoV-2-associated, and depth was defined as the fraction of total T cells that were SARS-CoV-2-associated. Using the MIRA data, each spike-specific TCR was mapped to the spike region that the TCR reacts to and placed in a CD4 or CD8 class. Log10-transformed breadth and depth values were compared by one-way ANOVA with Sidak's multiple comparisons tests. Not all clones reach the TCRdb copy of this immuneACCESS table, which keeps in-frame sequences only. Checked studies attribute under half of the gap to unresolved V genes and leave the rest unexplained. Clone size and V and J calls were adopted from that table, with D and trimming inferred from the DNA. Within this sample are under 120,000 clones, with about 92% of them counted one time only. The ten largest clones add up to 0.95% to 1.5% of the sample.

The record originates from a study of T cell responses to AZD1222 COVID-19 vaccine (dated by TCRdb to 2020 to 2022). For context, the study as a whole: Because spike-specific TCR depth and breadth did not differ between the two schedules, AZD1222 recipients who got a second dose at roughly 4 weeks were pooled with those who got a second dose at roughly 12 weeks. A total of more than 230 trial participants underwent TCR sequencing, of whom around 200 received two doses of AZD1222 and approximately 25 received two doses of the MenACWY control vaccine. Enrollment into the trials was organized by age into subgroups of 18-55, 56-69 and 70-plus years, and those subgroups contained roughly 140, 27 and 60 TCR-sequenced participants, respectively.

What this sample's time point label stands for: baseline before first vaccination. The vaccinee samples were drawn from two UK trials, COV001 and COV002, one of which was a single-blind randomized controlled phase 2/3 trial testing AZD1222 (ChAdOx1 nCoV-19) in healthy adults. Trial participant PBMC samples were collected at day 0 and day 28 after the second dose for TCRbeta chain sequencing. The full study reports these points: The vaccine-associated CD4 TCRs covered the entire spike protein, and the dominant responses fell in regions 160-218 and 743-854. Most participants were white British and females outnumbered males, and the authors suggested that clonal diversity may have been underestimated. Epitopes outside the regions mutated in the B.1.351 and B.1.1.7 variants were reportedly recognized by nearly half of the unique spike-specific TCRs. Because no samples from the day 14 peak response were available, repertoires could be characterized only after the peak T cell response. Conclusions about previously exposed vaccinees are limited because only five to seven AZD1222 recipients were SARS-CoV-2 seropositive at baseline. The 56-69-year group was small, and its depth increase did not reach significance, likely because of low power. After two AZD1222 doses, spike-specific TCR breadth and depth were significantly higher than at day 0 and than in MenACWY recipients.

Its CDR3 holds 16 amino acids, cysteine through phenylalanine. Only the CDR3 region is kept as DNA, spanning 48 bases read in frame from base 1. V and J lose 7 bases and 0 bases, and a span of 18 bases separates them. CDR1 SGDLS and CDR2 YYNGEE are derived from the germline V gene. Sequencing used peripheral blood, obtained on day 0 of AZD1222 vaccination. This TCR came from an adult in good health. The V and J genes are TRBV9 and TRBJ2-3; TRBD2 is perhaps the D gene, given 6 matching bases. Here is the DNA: TGTGCCAGCGGACCGATCCGACTAGAAAGCACAGATACGCAGTATTTT. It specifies CASGPIRLESTDTQYF.